This TCR beta chain was sequenced for a study of T cells after yellow fever vaccination. Comments on this clonotype: Its antigen is still unknown.

Researchers made TCR cDNA using 5'RACE template switching, and this step added a universal primer site and UMIs. TCRdb recomputed calls from the 5' RACE reads with MiXCR, one row per CDR3 protein. Of some 400,000 distinct CDR3 sequences listed, 6.2% are singletons. Study conclusions and caveats: The booster saw the reappearance of most primary-vaccination clones (around 95% CD4, around 88% CD8).

V was cut by 1 base and J by 5 bases, with 10 bases left in between. Germline assignment: CDR1 MNHNS and CDR2 SASEGT. This CDR3 spans 14 amino acids. The V and J genes are TRBV6-1 and TRBJ2-3; TRBD2 is a possible D gene (5 bases). The receptor's source is a man aged 25 to 40 who received the YFV17D yellow fever vaccine. The sequencing here drew on PBMCs, taken 5 days after the yellow fever booster vaccination. CDR3 sequence reads: CASSEGGPIDTQYF. The CDR3 nucleotides are TGTGCCAGCAGTGAAGGCGGGCCAATAGATACGCAGTATTTT.